These T cell receptor beta chains were read from a single sample in a study of blood T cell repertoires in COVID-19. Data came from immunoSEQ multiplex PCR; TCRdb stores just in-frame clones and leaves some out. The data hold some 180,000 clones, with approximately 83% observed a single time. Sequenced: peripheral blood. Receptors originate from a woman in her forties with COVID-19, enrolled during active disease. The CDR3 runs from the conserved cysteine through the conserved F or W. D genes are given only for firm matches. Only some rows state a clone size, as once, few, many or a class for expanded clones.

D gene	J gene	V gene	clone size	CDR3 protein	CDR3 DNA
-	TRBJ2-2	TRBV6-4	-	CASSDSEAGELFF	TGTGCCAGCAGTGACTCTGAGGCCGGGGAGCTGTTTTTT
TRBD1	TRBJ1-1	TRBV29-1	-	CSVNRGGGNTEAFF	TGCAGCGTAAACAGGGGAGGAGGGAACACTGAAGCTTTCTTT
TRBD2	TRBJ2-7	TRBV5-4	-	CASSLGRGGPYEQYF	TGTGCCAGCAGCTTGGGTCGCGGGGGGCCCTACGAGCAGTACTTC
-	TRBJ2-1	TRBV4-2	-	CASSPKTGLEDYNEQFF	TGTGCCAGCAGCCCTAAAACCGGCCTCGAGGACTACAATGAGCAGTTCTTC
TRBD2	TRBJ2-7	TRBV27	-	CASARLAGAYEQYF	TGTGCCAGCGCCCGACTAGCGGGGGCCTACGAGCAGTACTTC
TRBD1	TRBJ1-5	TRBV13	few	CASSYRSGGKYNQPQHF	TGTGCCAGCAGCTACAGATCAGGGGGCAAGTATAATCAGCCCCAGCATTTT
-	TRBJ2-3	TRBV7-2	once	CASSLGWRPRTTDTQYF	TGTGCCAGCAGCTTAGGGTGGAGACCGAGAACCACAGATACGCAGTATTTT
-	TRBJ1-6	TRBV5-1	-	CASSLVGGSNSPLHF	TGCGCCAGCAGCTTGGTGGGCGGGAGCAATTCACCCCTCCACTTT
-	TRBJ1-6	TRBV5-1	few	CASSLEAGTLHF	TGCGCCAGCAGCTTGGAGGCAGGGACCCTCCACTTT
-	TRBJ2-7	TRBV19	-	CASSLSHLAPEQYF	TGTGCCAGTAGTCTTTCCCATCTCGCGCCCGAGCAGTACTTC
-	TRBJ1-2	TRBV7-9	-	CASSLTQSHGYTF	TGTGCCAGCAGCTTAACACAGTCTCATGGCTACACCTTC
-	TRBJ2-7	TRBV10-3	-	CATAPQGQNREQYF	TGTGCCACAGCCCCTCAGGGCCAAAACCGCGAGCAGTACTTC
TRBD1	TRBJ2-7	TRBV7-7	-	CASSPRQGYEQYF	TGTGCTAGCAGTCCGAGACAGGGCTACGAGCAGTACTTC
-	TRBJ1-3	TRBV19	-	CASSMYRDSGNTIYF	TGTGCCAGTAGTATGTATCGGGACTCTGGAAACACCATATATTTT
-	TRBJ1-2	TRBV5-1	-	CASSLSRVNGYTF	TGCGCCAGCAGCTTGAGCAGGGTGAATGGCTACACCTTC
-	TRBJ2-7	TRBV5-1	many	CASNDDTDRPLSYEQYF	TGCGCCAGCAACGACGATACTGACAGGCCCTTATCCTACGAGCAGTACTTC
TRBD1	TRBJ2-2	TRBV5-6	few	CASSYPGQWGELFF	TGTGCCAGCAGCTATCCGGGACAGTGGGGGGAGCTGTTTTTT
TRBD1	TRBJ1-2	TRBV7-9	-	CASSLGTGGDGGYTF	TGTGCCAGCAGCTTAGGGACAGGGGGCGATGGTGGCTACACCTTC
-	TRBJ2-7	TRBV14	once	CASSQGLVPWAEQYF	TGTGCCAGCAGCCAAGGTCTCGTACCCTGGGCCGAGCAGTACTTC
TRBD1	TRBJ1-1	TRBV4-1	-	CASSQDEGAVREAFF	TGCGCCAGCAGCCAAGATGAGGGGGCGGTGCGTGAAGCTTTCTTT
-	TRBJ2-7	TRBV6-5	-	CASSKQGSNEQYF	TGTGCCAGCAGTAAGCAGGGTAGCAACGAGCAGTACTTC
TRBD1	TRBJ2-2	TRBV28	-	CASSSDRGYTGELFF	TGTGCCAGCAGTTCCGACAGGGGTTACACCGGGGAGCTGTTTTTT
TRBD2	TRBJ2-7	TRBV2	-	CASSYRLAKSHEQYF	TGTGCCAGCAGCTATAGACTAGCGAAGTCACACGAGCAGTACTTC
-	TRBJ1-6	TRBV27	once	CASSRGHSSYNSPLHF	TGTGCCAGCAGTCGGGGACATAGCTCCTATAATTCACCCCTCCACTTT
-	TRBJ2-7	TRBV5-1	-	CASAVGSSYEQYF	TGCGCCAGCGCGGTTGGGAGCTCCTACGAGCAGTACTTC
-	TRBJ1-2	TRBV10-1	few	CASSETAEYGYTF	TGCGCCAGCAGTGAGACTGCCGAGTATGGCTACACCTTC
-	TRBJ1-4	TRBV25-1	-	CASSSRAGEKLFF	TGTGCCAGCAGTTCTCGAGCAGGAGAAAAACTGTTTTTT
TRBD2	TRBJ2-1	TRBV6-4	-	CASSEGLAAYNEQFF	TGTGCCAGCAGTGAAGGACTAGCGGCTTACAATGAGCAGTTCTTC
TRBD1	TRBJ1-5	TRBV7-8	-	CASSLAVAGGARQPQHF	TGTGCCAGCAGCTTAGCGGTTGCAGGGGGCGCGCGTCAGCCCCAGCATTTT
-	TRBJ1-5	TRBV3-1/TRBV3-2	-	CASSQGVTGNQPQHF	TGTGCCAGCAGCCAGGGTGTGACTGGCAATCAGCCCCAGCATTTT
-	TRBJ2-7	TRBV2	-	CASRQGSYEQYF	TGTGCCAGCAGACAGGGCTCCTACGAGCAGTACTTC
-	TRBJ1-4	TRBV19	-	CASSRGRENEKLFF	TGTGCCAGTAGCCGCGGACGGGAAAATGAAAAACTGTTTTTT
TRBD2	TRBJ2-1	TRBV28	-	CASSSAGGLSEQFF	TGTGCCAGCAGTTCGGCGGGAGGGCTCAGTGAGCAGTTCTTC
-	TRBJ2-7	TRBV14	-	CASSQTQVSSYEQYF	TGTGCCAGCAGTCAAACACAGGTTAGCTCCTACGAGCAGTACTTC
-	TRBJ2-3	TRBV14	-	CASSLYGRVTDTQYF	TGTGCCAGCAGCCTTTACGGGAGAGTCACAGATACGCAGTATTTT
-	TRBJ2-7	TRBV27	-	CASSFRQSAGSYEQYF	TGTGCCAGCAGTTTTAGACAGAGCGCGGGAAGCTACGAGCAGTACTTC
TRBD1	TRBJ1-4	TRBV13	-	CASSLTGTGPAEKLFF	TGTGCCAGCAGCTTAACAGGGACAGGACCAGCCGAAAAACTGTTTTTT
-	TRBJ2-1	TRBV18	-	CASSTQGGAYDEQFF	TGTGCCAGCTCAACTCAAGGGGGAGCCTACGATGAGCAGTTCTTC
TRBD1	TRBJ2-7	TRBV5-1	-	CASSLDQGATEQYF	TGCGCCAGCAGCTTGGATCAGGGGGCAACCGAGCAGTACTTC
-	TRBJ2-1	TRBV6-1	few	CASSDWRRYNEQFF	TGTGCCAGCAGTGATTGGAGACGGTACAATGAGCAGTTCTTC
-	TRBJ2-6	TRBV29-1	once	CSAEGDWTSGANVLTF	TGCAGCGCCGAAGGGGATTGGACCTCTGGGGCCAACGTCCTGACTTTC
-	TRBJ2-2	TRBV20-1	-	CSASVGAGATGELFF	TGCAGTGCTAGTGTAGGTGCGGGGGCCACCGGGGAGCTGTTTTTT